Listed here are 2 T cell receptor beta chains from one sample, sequenced in a study of CD8+ T cells in alopecia areata (dated by TCRdb to 2016 to 2018). The library was made by the immunoSEQ multiplex PCR assay. RNA was extracted from all samples and reverse transcribed into cDNA as template for TCR sequencing. TCRdb's version of the immuneACCESS table is confined to in-frame rearrangements and falls short of the full clone set. An unresolved V gene accounts for under half of the shortfall where checked; the remainder is of unknown origin. A total of about 180,000 clones appear in this sample, roughly half of them only once. About 9.5% of the sample is in the top ten clones. Reading the label with the study, this specimen's treatment or condition is: oral pan-JAK inhibitor, 5-10 mg twice daily. The material was CD8+ T cells sorted from blood, obtained around week 54, from a patient treated with tofacitinib. The origin of the receptors is a human donor with alopecia areata.

The CDR3 here is CASRVRAYEQYF. The CDR3 DNA is TGTGCCAGCAGGGTGCGCGCCTACGAGCAGTACTTC. The chain combines TRBV11-2 with TRBJ2-7; D not certain. The CDR3 runs to 12 residues. CDR1 and CDR2 (germline): SGHAT, FQNNGV. Trimming removed 6 bases at V and 2 bases at J, with 8 bases between.

This clone was recorded a few times. The V and J genes are TRBV2 and TRBJ1-2, with D maybe TRBD1 (5 bases). V shed 10 bases and J shed 4 bases, with 22 bases lying between them. The CDR3 is 15 residues long. Germline lookup yields CDR1 SNHLY and CDR2 FYNNEI. CDR3 loop: CANPRGVGEGYGYTF. As DNA, the CDR3 is TGTGCCAACCCGCGTGGGGTGGGGGAAGGCTATGGCTACACCTTC.